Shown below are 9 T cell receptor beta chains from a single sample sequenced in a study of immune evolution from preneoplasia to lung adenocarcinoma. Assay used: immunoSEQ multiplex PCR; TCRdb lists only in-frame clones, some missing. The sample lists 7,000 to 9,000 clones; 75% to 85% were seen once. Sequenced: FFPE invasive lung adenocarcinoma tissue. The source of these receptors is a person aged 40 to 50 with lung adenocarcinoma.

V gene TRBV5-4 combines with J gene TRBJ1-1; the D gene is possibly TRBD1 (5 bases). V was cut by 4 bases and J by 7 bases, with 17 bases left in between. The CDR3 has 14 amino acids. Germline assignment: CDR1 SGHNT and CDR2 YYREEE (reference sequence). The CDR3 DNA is TGTGCCAGCAGCCTCCCGCGGGGCGGCGGTGAAGCTTTCTTT. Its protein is CASSLPRGGGEAFF.

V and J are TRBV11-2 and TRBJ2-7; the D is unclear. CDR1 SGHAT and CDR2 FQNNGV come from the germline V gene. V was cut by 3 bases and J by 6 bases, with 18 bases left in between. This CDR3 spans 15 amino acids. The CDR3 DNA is TGTGCCAGCAGCTTCGGTTCCGACCCTGCCTCCGAGCAGTACTTC. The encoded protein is CASSFGSDPASEQYF.

The CDR3: CASRLQGFTEKLFF. CDR3 DNA sequence: TGTGCCAGCAGGTTACAGGGGTTTACTGAAAAACTGTTTTTT. This chain uses TRBV28 with TRBJ1-4; TRBD1 matches 7 bases. With V trimmed by 6 bases and J by 7 bases, 8 bases remained unmatched. The CDR3 contains 14 residues. Germline CDR1 MDHEN, CDR2 SYDVKM.

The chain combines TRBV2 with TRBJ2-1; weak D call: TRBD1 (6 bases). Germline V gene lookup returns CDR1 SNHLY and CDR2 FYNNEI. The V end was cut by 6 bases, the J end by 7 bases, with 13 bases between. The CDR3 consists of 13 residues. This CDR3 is CASSEQGMNEQFF. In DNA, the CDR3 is TGTGCCAGCAGCGAACAGGGAATGAATGAGCAGTTCTTC.

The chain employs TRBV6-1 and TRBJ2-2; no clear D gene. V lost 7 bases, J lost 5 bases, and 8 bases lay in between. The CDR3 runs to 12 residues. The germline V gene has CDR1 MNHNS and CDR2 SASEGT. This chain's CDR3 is CASNGNTGELFF. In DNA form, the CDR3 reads TGTGCCAGCAATGGAAATACCGGGGAGCTGTTTTTT.

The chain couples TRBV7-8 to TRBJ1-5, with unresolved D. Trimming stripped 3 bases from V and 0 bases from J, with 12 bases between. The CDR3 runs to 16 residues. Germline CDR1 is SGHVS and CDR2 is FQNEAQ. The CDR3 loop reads CASSLGSSISNQPQHF. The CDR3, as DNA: TGTGCCAGCAGCTTGGGCAGTTCTATTAGCAATCAGCCCCAGCATTTT.

This CDR3 is CASSISTGRQYF. For the CDR3, the DNA is TGTGCCAGCAGCATTTCGACAGGGCGGCAGTACTTC. J is TRBJ2-7 and V is TRBV7-9; 7 nucleotides match TRBD1. V dropped 5 bases and J dropped 9; count of bases not matched to a gene: 7. The length of the CDR3 is 12 residues. From germline, CDR1 is SEHNR and CDR2 FQNEAQ (reference sequence).

The CDR3 region is CASSPRGAPTGGEAKNIQYF. As DNA, the CDR3 is TGTGCCAGCAGCCCTCGAGGGGCCCCTACAGGGGGTGAAGCCAAAAACATTCAGTACTTC. J is TRBJ2-4 and V is TRBV9; 8 bases map to TRBD1. Germline V gene data show CDR1 as SGDLS and CDR2 as YYNGEE. With V trimmed by 4 bases and J by 0 bases, 18 bases remained unmatched. This CDR3 has 20 residues.

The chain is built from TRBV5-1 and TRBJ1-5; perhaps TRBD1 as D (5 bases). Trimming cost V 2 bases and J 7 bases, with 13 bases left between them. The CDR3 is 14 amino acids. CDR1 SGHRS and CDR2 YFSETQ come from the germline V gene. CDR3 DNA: TGCGCCAGCAGCTTCTCCGGGGACGGGCAGCCCCAGCATTTT. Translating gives CASSFSGDGQPQHF.